The next 25 T cell receptor beta chains were all read from a single sample in a study of early T cells in non-severe SARS-CoV-2 infection. TCRdb re-called the 5' RACE reads with MiXCR, one entry per CDR3 protein. The sample includes roughly 99,000 distinct CDR3 sequences, 11% of them seen just once. Sequenced material: whole blood. The origin of the receptors is an adult who was a healthcare worker with PCR-confirmed SARS-CoV-2 infection or an uninfected control (not recorded which).

This clonotype showed up many times. This sequence joins TRBV5-4 and TRBJ2-1; 9 bases agree with TRBD1. V gave up 4 bases and J gave up 9 bases; unmatched junction bases: 11. In germline, CDR1 is SGHNT, CDR2 YYREEE (reference sequence). This CDR3 is built from 15 residues. CDR3 region: CASSQPGQGGFEQFF. As DNA, the CDR3 is TGTGCCAGCAGCCAACCGGGACAGGGAGGGTTTGAGCAGTTCTTC. Variable domain in full (rest from reference TRBV5-4 and TRBJ2-1): ETGVTQSPTHLIKTRGQQVTLRCSSQSGHNTVSWYQQALGQGPQFIFQYYREEENGRGNFPPRFSGLQFPNYSSELNVNALELDDSALYLCASSQPGQGGFEQFFGPGTRLTVL.

This clonotype was detected a few times. The chain joins TRBV5-4 to TRBJ2-5; the D is unclear. Germline loops: CDR1 SGHNT, CDR2 YYREEE (reference sequence). V lost 0 bases and J 5 bases, leaving 14 bases between the germline ends. CDR3 length: 15 amino acids. CDR3 DNA: TGTGCCAGCAGCTTGGGGATTAGTCTGTCGGAGACCCAGTACTTC. It translates to CASSLGISLSETQYF.

This clonotype occurred many times. The genes are TRBV10-2 and TRBJ2-1; D not certain. The CDR3 has 12 amino acids. From germline, CDR1 is WSHSY and CDR2 SAAADI. Deletions cut 2 bases from V and 6 bases from J, with 5 bases between. The CDR3 sequence is CASSEDGNEQFF. CDR3 DNA: TGCGCCAGCAGTGAGGACGGCAATGAGCAGTTCTTC.

Only a few counts were recorded for this clonotype. This rearrangement joins TRBV21-1 to TRBJ2-1; no DNA check was done on the table's D call, TRBD1. TRBV21-1 is tagged as a pseudogene. This CDR3 spans 17 amino acids. Here the CDR3 reads CASSKPVGDRVPDEQFF. As DNA, the CDR3 is TGTGCCAGCAGCAAACCTGTAGGAGACAGGGTCCCCGATGAGCAGTTCTTC.

In this sample, this clonotype turned up many times. The chain recombines TRBV6-4 with TRBJ2-3, with 7 positions matching TRBD2. The V segment lost 3 bases and the J segment 0 bases; nucleotides outside the gene matches: 6. The CDR3 spans 16 residues. Germline V gives CDR1 MRHNA, CDR2 SNTAGT. In nucleotides, the CDR3 is TGTGCCAGCAGTGAAAGACCTAGCGGAAGCACAGATACGCAGTATTTT. It encodes CASSERPSGSTDTQYF.

This clonotype was seen only a few times. The rearrangement uses TRBV7-2 and TRBJ2-7; 7 positions agree with TRBD1. There are 11 residues in the CDR3. V trimming: 5 bases; J trimming: 11 bases; junction bases outside the gene matches: 6. CDR1 SGHTA and CDR2 FQGNSA come from the germline V gene. The CDR3, as DNA: TGTGCCAGCAGCATGACAGGGCGAAAGTACTTC. Encoded protein: CASSMTGRKYF.

This chain joins TRBV7-9 and TRBJ2-3; tentatively, D is TRBD2 (6 bases). The CDR3 extends over 15 amino acids. Germline V CDR1 and CDR2: SEHNR, FQNEAQ (reference sequence). Trimming removed 10 bases from V and 3 bases from J, with 20 bases in between. CDR3 in amino acids: CAIKRGTGGTDTQYF. The CDR3 region has the DNA TGTGCCATCAAAAGGGGTACCGGGGGAACAGATACGCAGTATTTT.

This clonotype was picked up many times. This chain uses TRBV20-1 with TRBJ2-4; weak D call: TRBD1 (6 bases). Trimming left V 4 bases short and J 9 bases short, with 22 bases between. The CDR3 has 15 amino acids. Per the germline V gene, CDR1 is DFQATT and CDR2 is SNEGSKA (reference sequence). The DNA for the CDR3 is TGCAGTGCTAAGGCCCTGGGGGCGGGTGCGAGCATTCAGTACTTC. Translating gives CSAKALGAGASIQYF.

Details on this clonotype: A much bigger clone sits one base away, suggesting this may be a read error. The rearrangement uses TRBV5-4 and TRBJ2-5; D is uncertain. This CDR3 contains 13 residues. V lost 0 bases to trimming and J lost 2 bases, with 5 bases between them. Germline loops: CDR1 SGHNT, CDR2 YYREEE (reference sequence). The chain's CDR3 is CASSLAEQETQYF. CDR3 nucleotides: TGTGCCAGCAGCTTGGCGGAACAAGAGACCCAGTACTTC.

This chain links TRBV3-1 with TRBJ1-5; D is undetermined. This CDR3 spans 14 amino acids. V was shortened by 0 bases and J by 7 bases, with 10 bases between the two germline ends. CDR1 and CDR2 (germline): LGHDT, YNNKEL (reference sequence). The CDR3 region is CASSQDEGKQPQHF. As DNA, the CDR3 is TGTGCCAGCAGCCAAGACGAGGGTAAGCAGCCCCAGCATTTT.

About this clonotype: With a much larger clone just one base away, this may be a read error. The chain uses TRBV7-9 and TRBJ1-1; D unresolved. Germline-derived CDR1 and CDR2 are SEHNR and FQNEAQ (reference sequence). The CDR3 extends over 12 amino acids. CDR3 sequence (DNA): TGTGTCAGCAGCTTAGAAGTCCCTGAAGCTTTCTTT. Translated: CVSSLEVPEAFF.

This clonotype was seen only a few times. The CDR3 loop reads CSATGLNLRSDTQYF. As DNA, the CDR3 is TGCAGTGCTACCGGACTTAATCTTAGGTCGGATACGCAGTATTTT. The J gene is TRBJ2-3, the V gene TRBV20-1; D may be TRBD2 (5 bases). This CDR3 has 15 residues. The ends were cut back, 4 bases at V and 6 bases at J, with 20 bases in the middle. CDR1 is DFQATT and CDR2 is SNEGSKA in the germline V gene (reference sequence).

This clonotype was counted between two and nine times. The J gene is TRBJ2-1, the V gene TRBV28; 7 nucleotides align to TRBD2. Trimming at V came to 5 bases and at J to 3 bases, leaving 10 bases not matched to a gene. The CDR3 length is 16 residues. Germline lookup yields CDR1 MDHEN and CDR2 SYDVKM. CDR3 region: CASSPPAAGYYNEQFF. The CDR3 nucleotides are TGTGCCAGCAGTCCCCCCGCAGCGGGATACTACAATGAGCAGTTCTTC.

V is TRBV28 and J is TRBJ2-7; 8 positions agree with TRBD2. Germline values: CDR1 MDHEN, CDR2 SYDVKM. V was clipped by 6 bases and J by 2 bases; unmatched bases: 3. This CDR3 is 13 amino acids long. CDR3 in amino acids: CASRVGRAYEQYF. Here the CDR3 DNA reads TGTGCCAGCAGAGTCGGGAGGGCCTACGAGCAGTACTTC.

This clonotype was counted only a few times. The rearrangement uses TRBV28 and TRBJ2-3; 8 positions match TRBD2. The CDR3 runs 17 residues. V trimming: 5 bases; J trimming: 6 bases; junction bases outside the gene matches: 16. The V gene's germline CDR1 is MDHEN and CDR2 SYDVKM. The CDR3 region has the DNA TGTGCCAGCAGTCCCCCGGCTAGCGGGTGGGGGAAGGATACGCAGTATTTT. Amino acid sequence: CASSPPASGWGKDTQYF.

The chain recombines TRBV28 with TRBJ2-2, with D tentatively TRBD2 (6 bases). This CDR3 region has 16 residues. Germline CDR1 and CDR2: MDHEN and SYDVKM. V was pared by 4 bases and J by 5 bases, with 17 bases between. The CDR3 DNA reads TGTGCCAGCAGTTCTACCTGGGGTAGCGGTACCGGGGAGCTGTTTTTT. It encodes CASSSTWGSGTGELFF.

As for this clonotype: Germline is not matched at one junction end, which may reflect a read error. This chain's CDR3 is CAISQNRQEQYF. The CDR3 nucleotides are TGTGCCATCAGCCAAAACCGGCAAGAGCAGTACTTC. The chain links TRBV3-1 to TRBJ2-7; D is unclear. Germline CDR1 and CDR2: LGHDT and YNNKEL (reference sequence). This CDR3 region has 12 residues.

The table lists this clonotype with many counts. Here the CDR3 reads CASSRLAGYTSEQYF. CDR3 nucleotide sequence: TGTGCCAGCAGCCGTCTAGCGGGATATACCTCCGAGCAGTACTTC. The chain recombines TRBV7-6 with TRBJ2-7; TRBD2 agrees at 9 bases. The CDR3 length is 15 residues. J lost 6 bases, V lost 5 bases, and 11 bases had no gene match. Germline V gene data show CDR1 as SGHVS and CDR2 as FNYEAQ.

There are many counts of this clonotype. This chain links TRBV5-4 with TRBJ1-2; TRBD1 matches 7 bases. Germline values: CDR1 SGHNT, CDR2 YYREEE (reference sequence). The CDR3 sequence is 14 residues long. The V segment lost 4 bases and the J segment 8 bases; nucleotides outside the gene matches: 11. DNA for the CDR3: TGTGCCAGCAGCGGGACAGACAGGGCGGAGGGCTACACCTTC. Translation gives CASSGTDRAEGYTF.

The chain has TRBV7-2 and TRBJ2-1, with TRBD2 matching 9 bases. Per the germline V gene, CDR1 is SGHTA and CDR2 is FQGNSA. This CDR3 is 14 amino acids long. The V gene end was trimmed by 3 bases and the J gene end by 5 bases; junction bases not matched to a gene: 2. CDR3 sequence (DNA): TGTGCCAGCAGCTTTTCTAGCGGGAACAATGAGCAGTTCTTC. This gives the protein CASSFSSGNNEQFF.

This clonotype appeared many times. The V call is TRBV18, the J call TRBJ2-1, with TRBD2 matching over 7 bases. V was clipped by 3 bases and J by 3 bases; unmatched bases: 5. The germline CDR1 and CDR2 sequences are KGHSH and LQKENI. This CDR3 has 15 residues. Here the CDR3 DNA reads TGTGCCAGCTCACCTGATGAGCGGGACTACAATGAGCAGTTCTTC. It is translated as CASSPDERDYNEQFF. Full variable domain (remainder filled in from reference TRBV18 and TRBJ2-1): NAGVMQNPRHLVRRRGQEARLRCSPMKGHSHVYWYRQLPEEGLKFMVYLQKENIIDESGMPKERFSAEFPKEGPSILRIQQVVRGDSAAYFCASSPDERDYNEQFFGPGTRLTVL.

This clonotype has only a few counts. V is TRBV27 and J is TRBJ2-1, with D possibly being TRBD2 (5 bases). There are 13 residues in the CDR3. V gave up 3 bases and J gave up 6 bases, with 9 bases separating them. CDR1 and CDR2 from the germline V gene are MNHEY and SMNVEV (reference sequence). CDR3 in DNA: TGTGCCAGCAGTTTTGGAGGCCCCAATGAGCAGTTCTTC. It codes for CASSFGGPNEQFF.

There are a few counts of this clonotype. V is TRBV28 and J is TRBJ2-1, with 10 bases that match TRBD2. J lost 9 bases, V lost 8 bases, and 13 bases had no gene match. CDR1 and CDR2 (germline): MDHEN, SYDVKM. The CDR3 length is 15 residues. In nucleotides, the CDR3 is TGTGCCAGCTCTGACTTGAGCGGGAGGGCATGTGAGCAGTTCTTC. This translates into CASSDLSGRACEQFF.

In its sample, this clonotype was seen many times. The V and J genes are TRBV2 and TRBJ2-3; a weak D match, TRBD2 (5 bases). This CDR3 contains 13 residues. Germline-derived CDR1 and CDR2 are SNHLY and FYNNEI. V was cut by 10 bases and J by 0 bases, with 11 bases left in between. The CDR3, as DNA: TGTGCCACGCAGAGGGATAGCACAGATACGCAGTATTTT. Protein product: CATQRDSTDTQYF.

This clonotype was counted only a few times. The gene calls are TRBV12-3 or TRBV12-4 and TRBJ2-5; possibly TRBD1 or TRBD2 for D (7 bases each). The CDR3 is made up of 15 amino acids. Trimming cost V 3 bases and J 5 bases, with 16 bases left between them. CDR3 sequence (DNA): TGTGCCAGCAGTTTTCGTGCAGGGGGGGACGAGACCCAGTACTTC. Its translation: CASSFRAGGDETQYF.